This T cell receptor (beta chain) was observed in a study of cytomegalovirus exposure and HLA in healthy donors. General study results and limits: Across HLA loci, a later analysis found differing TCR association rates, with DRB1 most and HLA-C fewest.

This clone was detected a few times. Antigen: not known. A junction end diverges from the germline sequence, so it may reflect a read error. PCR primers comprised 60 Vbeta and 13 Jbeta primers. Measured with immunoSEQ multiplex PCR; TCRdb has only the in-frame clones, and not every one. The sample carries about 140,000 clones, around 75% recorded once. The CDR3 covers 15 residues. The germline CDR1 and CDR2 sequences are SEHNR and FQNEAQ (reference sequence). The chain joins TRBV7-9 to TRBJ1-2, with no clear D. Sequenced: PBMCs. The TCR sequence derives from a female donor in good health and CMV-seronegative. CDR3 DNA sequence: TGTTCCAGCAGCTTAGCGGAGGCCCCGGGGAATGGCTACACCTTC. Its protein is CSSSLAEAPGNGYTF.